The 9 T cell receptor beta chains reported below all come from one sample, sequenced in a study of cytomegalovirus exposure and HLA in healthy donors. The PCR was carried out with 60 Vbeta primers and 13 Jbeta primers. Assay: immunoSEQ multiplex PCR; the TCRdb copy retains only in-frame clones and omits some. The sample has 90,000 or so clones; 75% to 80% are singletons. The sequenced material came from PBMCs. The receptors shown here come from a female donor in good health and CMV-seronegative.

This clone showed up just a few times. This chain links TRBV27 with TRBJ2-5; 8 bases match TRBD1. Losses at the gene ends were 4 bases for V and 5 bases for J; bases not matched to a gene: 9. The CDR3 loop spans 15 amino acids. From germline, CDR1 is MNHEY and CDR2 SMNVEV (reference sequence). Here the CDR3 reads CASSSTTGGIETQYF. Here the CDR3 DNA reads TGTGCCAGCAGTTCCACTACAGGGGGTATCGAGACCCAGTACTTC.

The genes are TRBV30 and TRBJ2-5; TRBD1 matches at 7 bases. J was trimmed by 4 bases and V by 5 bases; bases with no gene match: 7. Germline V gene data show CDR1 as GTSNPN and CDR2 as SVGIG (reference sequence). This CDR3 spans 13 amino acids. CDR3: CAWERDSGETQYF. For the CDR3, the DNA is TGTGCCTGGGAAAGGGACAGCGGAGAGACCCAGTACTTC.

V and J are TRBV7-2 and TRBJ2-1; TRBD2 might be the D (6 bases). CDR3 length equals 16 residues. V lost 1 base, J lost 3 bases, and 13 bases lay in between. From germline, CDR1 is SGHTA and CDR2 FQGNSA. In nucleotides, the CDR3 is TGTGCCAGCAGCTTAGTAGGCGGGACCTTCTACAATGAGCAGTTCTTC. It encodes CASSLVGGTFYNEQFF.

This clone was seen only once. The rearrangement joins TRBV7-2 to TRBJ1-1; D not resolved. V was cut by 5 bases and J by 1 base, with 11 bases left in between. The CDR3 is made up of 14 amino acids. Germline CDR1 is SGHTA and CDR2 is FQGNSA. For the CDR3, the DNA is TGTGCCAGCAGCATAGGGCCAGGGAACACTGAAGCTTTCTTT. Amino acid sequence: CASSIGPGNTEAFF.

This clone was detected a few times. CDR3 nucleotide sequence: TGTGCCAGCAGTGGACAGGGGAACACTGAAGCTTTCTTT. Its protein is CASSGQGNTEAFF. The rearrangement joins TRBV28 to TRBJ1-1; TRBD1 aligns across 8 bases. The CDR3 contains 13 residues. Germline V gene lookup returns CDR1 MDHEN and CDR2 SYDVKM. V was clipped by 5 bases and J by 1 base; unmatched bases: 0.

The CDR3 DNA sequence: TGTGCCAGCAGCCAAGATCGCGTATCCGAGCAGTACTTC. It encodes CASSQDRVSEQYF. The chain is built from TRBV14 and TRBJ2-7; D unresolved. V was pared by 0 bases and J by 6 bases, with 9 bases between. Germline CDR1 is SGHDN and CDR2 is FVKESK. The CDR3 contains 13 residues. The full variable domain, in which reference TRBV14 and TRBJ2-7 provide the parts outside the CDR3, is EAGVTQFPSHSVIEKGQTVTLRCDPISGHDNLYWYRRVMGKEIKFLLHFVKESKQDESGMPNNRFLAERTGGTYSTLKVQPAELEDSGVYFCASSQDRVSEQYFGPGTRLTVT.

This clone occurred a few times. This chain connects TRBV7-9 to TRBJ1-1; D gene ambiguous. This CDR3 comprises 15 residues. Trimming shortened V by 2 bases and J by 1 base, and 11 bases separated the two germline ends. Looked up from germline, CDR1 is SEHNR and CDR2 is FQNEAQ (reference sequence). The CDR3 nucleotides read TGTGCCAGCAGCTTACGGGGAGTGGGGAACACTGAAGCTTTCTTT. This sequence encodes CASSLRGVGNTEAFF. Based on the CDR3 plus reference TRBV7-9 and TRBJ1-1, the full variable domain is DTGVSQNPRHKITKRGQNVTFRCDPISEHNRLYWYRQTLGQGPEFLTYFQNEAQLEKSRLLSDRFSAERPKGSFSTLEIQRTEQGDSAMYLCASSLRGVGNTEAFFGQGTRLTVV.

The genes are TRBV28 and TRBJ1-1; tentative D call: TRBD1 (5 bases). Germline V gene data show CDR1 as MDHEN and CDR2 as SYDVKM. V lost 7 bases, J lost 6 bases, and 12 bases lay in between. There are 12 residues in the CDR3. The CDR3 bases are TGTGCCAGCACCTACGGGGGAGCTGAAGCTTTCTTT. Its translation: CASTYGGAEAFF.

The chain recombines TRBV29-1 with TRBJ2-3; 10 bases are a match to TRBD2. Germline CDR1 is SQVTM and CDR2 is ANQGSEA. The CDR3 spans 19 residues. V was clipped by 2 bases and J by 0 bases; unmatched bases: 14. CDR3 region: CSVERSSGGPLGSTDTQYF. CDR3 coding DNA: TGCAGCGTTGAACGTTCTAGCGGGGGCCCCTTAGGTAGCACAGATACGCAGTATTTT.